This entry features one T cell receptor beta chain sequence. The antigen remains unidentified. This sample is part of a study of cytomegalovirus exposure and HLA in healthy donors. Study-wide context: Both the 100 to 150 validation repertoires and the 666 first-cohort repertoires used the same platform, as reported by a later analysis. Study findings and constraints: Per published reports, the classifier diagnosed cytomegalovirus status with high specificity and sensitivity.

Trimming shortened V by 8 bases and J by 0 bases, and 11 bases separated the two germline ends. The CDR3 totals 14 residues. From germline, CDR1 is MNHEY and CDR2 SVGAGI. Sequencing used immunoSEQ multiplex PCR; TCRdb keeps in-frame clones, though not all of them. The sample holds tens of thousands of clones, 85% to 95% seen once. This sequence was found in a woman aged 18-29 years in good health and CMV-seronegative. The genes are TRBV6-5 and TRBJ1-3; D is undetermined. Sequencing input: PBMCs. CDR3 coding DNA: TGTGCCAGCTACCGTGGGAGCTCTGGAAACACCATATATTTT. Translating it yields CASYRGSSGNTIYF.